One T cell receptor (beta chain) is described in this entry. Germline V CDR1 and CDR2: SNHLY, FYNNEI. The V end lost 5 bases, the J end lost 0 bases, and 7 bases lay between the germline ends. There are 13 residues in the CDR3. The repertoire was sequenced with immunoSEQ multiplex PCR; TCRdb's copy has only in-frame clones and lacks some. The data show 50,000 or so clones, over 70% seen once. This sample is drawn from a study of memory CD4+ T cells and cytomegalovirus serostatus. The sort gate was single viable CD3+CD4+CD8-CD45RO+ cells for memory CD4+ T cells. Sequences were obtained from memory CD4+ T cells from blood. The chain has TRBV2 and TRBJ1-2; no clear D. The receptor's source is an adult in good health and CMV-seropositive. CDR3: CASSRYSNYGYTF. The CDR3 DNA is TGTGCCAGCAGTCGTTATTCTAACTATGGCTACACCTTC.